Listed here are 16 T cell receptor beta chains from one sample, sequenced in a study of long-term antiretroviral therapy in people with HIV. The immunoSEQ assay was v3.0, run at survey level. TCRdb's copy holds only in-frame clones and misses some; the assay was immunoSEQ multiplex PCR. The data show 25,000 to 30,000 clones, with approximately 90% seen just once and roughly 9% held by the top ten. The material was unsorted PBMCs, obtained 3.2 years before starting antiretroviral therapy. The origin of the receptors is a man aged 45-60 years with HIV.

The rearrangement joins TRBV29-1 to TRBJ2-5; 7 nucleotides agree with TRBD2. Germline V lookup: CDR1 SQVTM, CDR2 ANQGSEA. The CDR3 has 13 amino acids. Unmatched junction bases numbered 7, after V lost 5 bases and J lost 4 bases. The chain's CDR3 is CSVSRGDRETQYF. The CDR3 DNA follows: TGCAGCGTTAGTCGGGGGGATCGAGAGACCCAGTACTTC.

CDR3 DNA sequence: TGCGCCAGCAGCTTGGTGTACAGGAGCCCTAACTATGGCTACACCTTC. This codes for CASSLVYRSPNYGYTF. The chain links TRBV5-1 to TRBJ1-2; a weak D match, TRBD1 (5 bases). This CDR3 is 16 amino acids long. Germline V gene sequence: CDR1 SGHRS, CDR2 YFSETQ. V lost 0 bases to trimming and J lost 0 bases, with 12 bases between them.

V is TRBV9 and J is TRBJ2-1, with D perhaps TRBD2 (6 bases). This CDR3 has 18 amino acids. Trimming stripped 0 bases from V and 4 bases from J, with 20 bases between. The V gene's germline CDR1 is SGDLS and CDR2 YYNGEE. The CDR3 coding sequence is TGTGCCAGCAGCGTAGACATAGGGGTGGCGGGATCTTACAATGAGCAGTTCTTC. Residues: CASSVDIGVAGSYNEQFF.

CDR3 nucleotide sequence: TGTGCCAGCAGCCACCGGGACAGGGCTTACAATGAGCAGTTCTTC. As protein: CASSHRDRAYNEQFF. The chain recombines TRBV25-1 with TRBJ2-1; 9 bases map to TRBD1. Germline assignment: CDR1 MGHDK and CDR2 SYGVNS. This CDR3 is built from 15 residues. The ends lost 6 bases at V and 4 bases at J; junction bases unmatched: 7. Full variable domain (outside the CDR3, taken from reference TRBV25-1 and TRBJ2-1): EADIYQTPRYLVIGTGKKITLECSQTMGHDKMYWYQQDPGMELHLIHYSYGVNSTEKGDLSSESTVSRIRTEHFPLTLESARPSHTSQYLCASSHRDRAYNEQFFGPGTRLTVL.

The chain employs TRBV5-1 and TRBJ2-1; 10 bases agree with TRBD2. This CDR3 is built from 17 residues. Germline V gene data show CDR1 as SGHRS and CDR2 as YFSETQ. The V segment lost 3 bases and the J segment 10 bases; nucleotides outside the gene matches: 16. CDR3 sequence reads: CASSSPLGLADTDEQFF. CDR3 DNA: TGCGCCAGCAGCTCACCTCTCGGACTAGCGGATACAGACGAGCAGTTCTTC.

A single count supports this clone. The chain is built from TRBV28 and TRBJ1-2; no reliable D call. Germline-derived CDR1 and CDR2 are MDHEN and SYDVKM. The CDR3 extends over 15 amino acids. Trimming removed 3 bases at V and 5 bases at J, with 16 bases between. The CDR3 is CASSLFWEVLYGYTF. In DNA form, the CDR3 reads TGTGCCAGCAGTTTGTTTTGGGAGGTTTTATATGGCTACACCTTC.

This chain uses TRBV18 with TRBJ2-5; D gene unclear. The CDR3 contains 14 residues. Germline assignment: CDR1 KGHSH and CDR2 LQKENI. The germline V and J ends were trimmed by 1 base and 1 base, with 7 bases remaining between them. The CDR3 nucleotides are TGTGCCAGCTCACCACAGAATCTCCAAGAGACCCAGTACTTC. As protein: CASSPQNLQETQYF.

J is TRBJ2-1 and V is TRBV7-9, with a possible D match to TRBD1 (5 bases). This CDR3 is 14 amino acids long. Germline CDR1 is SEHNR and CDR2 is FQNEAQ (reference sequence). The V and J ends lost 3 bases and 4 bases respectively, with 10 bases between them. CDR3 sequence: CASSFSGWYNEQFF. The CDR3, as DNA: TGTGCCAGCAGCTTTTCAGGGTGGTACAATGAGCAGTTCTTC.

V gene TRBV5-1 combines with J gene TRBJ1-2; D gene uncertain. Deletions cut 0 bases from V and 2 bases from J, with 5 bases between. There are 13 residues in the CDR3. Germline CDR1 reads SGHRS; CDR2 reads YFSETQ. The DNA of the CDR3 is TGCGCCAGCAGCTTGGGGCAGAACTATGGCTACACCTTC. This codes for CASSLGQNYGYTF.

The chain has TRBV30 and TRBJ1-5; 7 nucleotides align to TRBD1. This CDR3 is built from 13 residues. The germline CDR1 and CDR2 sequences are GTSNPN and SVGIG (reference sequence). J lost 13 bases, V lost 1 base, and 10 bases had no gene match. CDR3 DNA sequence: TGTGCCTGGAGTGGCCCCGACAGGGTGCTGCAGCATTTT. Its protein is CAWSGPDRVLQHF. The entire variable domain, with the rest obtained from reference TRBV30 and TRBJ1-5, is as follows: SQTIHQWPATLVQPVGSPLSLECTVEGTSNPNLYWYRQAAGRGLQLLFYSVGIGQISSEVPQNLSASRPQDRQFILSSKKLLLSDSGFYLCAWSGPDRVLQHFGDGTRLSIL.

The chain combines TRBV5-1 with TRBJ2-7, with D perhaps TRBD1 or TRBD2 (6 bases each). The CDR3 runs to 15 residues. Trimming removed 4 bases at V and 1 base at J, with 15 bases between. Germline values: CDR1 SGHRS, CDR2 YFSETQ. CDR3 sequence (DNA): TGCGCCAGCAGCGTATCGCCGGGGGCTTCCTACGAGCAGTACTTC. The encoded protein is CASSVSPGASYEQYF.

The rearrangement links TRBV7-8 to TRBJ1-1; tentatively, D is TRBD1 (5 bases). Deletions cut 3 bases from V and 6 bases from J, with 17 bases between. Germline V gene sequence: CDR1 SGHVS, CDR2 FQNEAQ. CDR3 length: 15 amino acids. CDR3: CASSFSGRQIPEAFF. The DNA of the CDR3 is TGTGCCAGCAGCTTTTCGGGGCGGCAAATCCCTGAAGCTTTCTTT.

The chain is built from TRBV5-5 and TRBJ2-7, with TRBD2 matching over 10 bases. Germline trimming cut 6 bases from V and 3 bases from J; bases unmatched to any gene: 3. The germline V gene has CDR1 SGHKS and CDR2 YYEKEE (reference sequence). The CDR3 spans 13 residues. This CDR3 reads CASNRLAGYEQYF. DNA for the CDR3: TGTGCCAGCAACCGACTAGCGGGCTACGAGCAGTACTTC.

The gene calls are TRBV5-4 and TRBJ1-2; TRBD1 might be the D (6 bases). V lost 0 bases and J lost 2, with 14 bases in between. The CDR3 covers 16 residues. Germline CDR1 and CDR2: SGHNT and YYREEE (reference sequence). This chain's CDR3 is CASSLAGGDTNYGYTF. The CDR3 DNA reads TGTGCCAGCAGCTTGGCTGGGGGGGACACAAACTATGGCTACACCTTC.

The rearrangement joins TRBV4-1 to TRBJ1-6; D gene ambiguous. CDR1 MGHRA and CDR2 YSYEKL come from the germline V gene. V gave up 1 base and J gave up 0 bases, with 13 bases separating them. The CDR3 consists of 18 residues. CDR3 protein: CASSQGSSTTSYNSPLHF. The DNA of the CDR3 is TGCGCCAGCAGCCAAGGATCGTCGACGACCTCCTATAATTCACCCCTCCACTTT.

V is TRBV10-3 and J is TRBJ1-5, with D uncertain. Trimming took off 6 bases at V and 0 bases at J, with 6 bases between the two ends. Per the germline V gene, CDR1 is ENHRY and CDR2 is SYGVKD. The CDR3 is 13 amino acids. DNA for the CDR3: TGTGCCATCAGCGGTAATAGCAATCAGCCCCAGCATTTT. This translates into CAISGNSNQPQHF.